This TCR beta chain was recorded in a study of blood T cell repertoires in COVID-19. As for the study in general: The United States, Italy and Spain supplied acute and convalescent COVID-19 samples. In each case, the material was cDNA or gDNA derived from T cells, B-cell-depleted T cells, or PBMCs.

The authors' processing: Scientists estimated how many nucleated cells there were by amplifying reference gene primers. Data came from immunoSEQ multiplex PCR; TCRdb stores just in-frame clones and leaves some out. That table is the source of V, J and clone size, and D and trimming were worked out from the DNA. The table has approximately 150,000 clones, 80% to 85% seen once. Trimming removed 8 bases from V and 5 bases from J; junction bases left unmatched: 6. CDR1 is SNHLY and CDR2 is FYNNEI in the germline V gene. The CDR3 sequence is 14 residues long. The Seattle patients, enrolled during active infection, were followed longitudinally.

Input material: peripheral blood. The receptor's source is a man younger than 45 with COVID-19, enrolled during active disease. The chain is built from TRBV2 and TRBJ2-7, with 13 nucleotides matching TRBD2. CDR3 bases: TGTGCCAGCCGGGGGACTAGCGGGATTCACGAGCAGTACTTC. Translated, it gives CASRGTSGIHEQYF.